Shown below are 23 T cell receptor beta chains from a single sample sequenced in a study of PD-L1 blockade in urothelial cancer. Time point reported: pretreatment peripheral blood. The assay was immunoSEQ multiplex PCR, and TCRdb's table has in-frame clones only and misses some. The sample lists 85,000 to 100,000 clones; around 86% were seen once. The starting material was PBMCs, obtained around atezolizumab (anti-PD-L1) treatment. Receptors originate from a man aged 55-75 years with urothelial cancer.

V usage is TRBV10-3 and J usage is TRBJ2-7; 7 bases fit TRBD1. The CDR3 is 16 residues long. V gave up 3 bases and J gave up 6 bases; unmatched junction bases: 14. From germline, CDR1 is ENHRY and CDR2 SYGVKD. The CDR3 DNA reads TGTGCCATCAGTGATACCGGGACAGACCCGACCCTCGAGCAGTACTTC. Protein: CAISDTGTDPTLEQYF.

V is TRBV10-1 and J is TRBJ2-6; the match to TRBD1 covers 9 bases. The CDR3 spans 17 residues. V shed 9 bases and J 0 bases; nucleotides not matched to a gene: 9. Germline assignment: CDR1 WNHNN and CDR2 SYGVQD (reference sequence). The CDR3 nucleotides read TGCGCCAGGGGTCCGGGACAGGGCCGCTCTGGGGCCAACGTCCTGACTTTC. As protein: CARGPGQGRSGANVLTF.

The CDR3 coding sequence is TGCGCCAGCAGCTTAAAGCGGGGGAACACCGGGGAGCTGTTTTTT. Its protein product is CASSLKRGNTGELFF. This rearrangement joins TRBV5-1 to TRBJ2-2, with 7 bases identical to TRBD2. In germline, CDR1 is SGHRS, CDR2 YFSETQ. V lost 2 bases, J lost 1 base, and 2 bases stayed unmatched. CDR3 size: 15 residues.

V usage is TRBV4-1 and J usage is TRBJ1-1; no firm D call. The germline V gene encodes CDR1 MGHRA and CDR2 YSYEKL. Trimming shortened V by 0 bases and J by 4 bases, and 12 bases separated the two germline ends. The CDR3 loop spans 15 amino acids. CDR3 DNA: TGCGCCAGCAGCCAAGATCCGGCGCCGGGCACTGAAGCTTTCTTT. Translating it yields CASSQDPAPGTEAFF.

The gene calls are TRBV2 and TRBJ1-5; weak D call: TRBD1 (6 bases). The germline V gene has CDR1 SNHLY and CDR2 FYNNEI. The CDR3 runs to 15 residues. Trimming shortened V by 6 bases and J by 3 bases, and 15 bases separated the two germline ends. DNA for the CDR3: TGTGCCAGCAGCGCCGGGACACAACCCAATCAGCCCCAGCATTTT. This translates into CASSAGTQPNQPQHF.

The chain employs TRBV6-1 and TRBJ1-3; no definite D call. CDR1 and CDR2 (germline): MNHNS, SASEGT. The CDR3 consists of 13 residues. V lost 0 bases, J lost 4 bases, and 4 bases lay in between. The CDR3 sequence is CASSEARGNTIYF. As DNA, the CDR3 is TGTGCCAGCAGTGAAGCCAGGGGAAACACCATATATTTT.

V is TRBV4-3 and J is TRBJ2-1; 10 nucleotides align to TRBD1. Per the germline V gene, CDR1 is LGHNA and CDR2 is YSLEER. The J segment lost 8 bases and the V segment lost 1 base, leaving 5 bases of the junction unmatched. This CDR3 region has 15 residues. CDR3 nucleotides: TGCGCCAGCAGCCAAGTGGGACAGGGGAGCGATGAGCAGTTCTTC. Encoded protein: CASSQVGQGSDEQFF.

V gene TRBV9 combines with J gene TRBJ2-1, with D possibly matching TRBD2 (6 bases). Looked up from germline, CDR1 is SGDLS and CDR2 is YYNGEE. The V gene lost 3 bases and the J gene lost 8 bases, with 24 bases spanning the gap. This CDR3 is built from 17 residues. The CDR3 DNA sequence: TGTGCCAGCAGCGAGGCGGGGTTCGGCGATCAAAGCGATGAGCAGTTCTTC. Protein: CASSEAGFGDQSDEQFF. The full variable domain, in which reference TRBV9 and TRBJ2-1 provide the parts outside the CDR3, is DSGVTQTPKHLITATGQRVTLRCSPRSGDLSVYWYQQSLDQGLQFLIQYYNGEERAKGNILERFSAQQFPDLHSELNLSSLELGDSALYFCASSEAGFGDQSDEQFFGPGTRLTVL.

The chain is built from TRBV9 and TRBJ1-4; TRBD1 matches at 9 bases. The CDR3 has 16 amino acids. Trimming took 2 bases from V and 5 from J; bases not matched to a gene: 7. The germline V gene has CDR1 SGDLS and CDR2 YYNGEE. CDR3 in DNA: TGTGCCAGCAGCGTTCGTACAGGGGGCGAGAATGAAAAACTGTTTTTT. Protein sequence: CASSVRTGGENEKLFF.

The chain links TRBV28 to TRBJ1-2, with a weak D call TRBD1 (5 bases). V dropped 5 bases and J dropped 4 bases, with 17 bases sitting between them. There are 15 residues in the CDR3. The V gene's germline CDR1 is MDHEN and CDR2 SYDVKM. CDR3 loop: CASSPSAGGGYGYTF. CDR3 DNA sequence: TGTGCCAGCAGTCCTTCGGCGGGGGGAGGCTATGGCTACACCTTC.

This chain links TRBV6-5 with TRBJ1-3, with TRBD1 matching 9 bases. V was clipped by 6 bases and J by 4 bases; unmatched bases: 7. CDR3 size: 15 residues. Germline CDR1 is MNHEY and CDR2 is SVGAGI. Here the CDR3 reads CASSSGQGPGNTIYF. CDR3 in DNA: TGTGCCAGCAGCTCGGGACAGGGTCCCGGAAACACCATATATTTT.

V and J are TRBV9 and TRBJ1-2; TRBD1 matches at 7 bases. Germline V lookup: CDR1 SGDLS, CDR2 YYNGEE. The CDR3 totals 15 residues. The V and J ends lost 2 bases and 2 bases, in that order; junction bases with no gene match: 6. The DNA for the CDR3 is TGTGCCAGCAGCGTCCAGGGGGGTCAGAACTATGGCTACACCTTC. Encoded protein: CASSVQGGQNYGYTF.

The CDR3 DNA follows: TGTGCCAGCAGTGCTAGGACTGTGGGGGGCTACACCTTC. Protein: CASSARTVGGYTF. This chain uses TRBV6-5 with TRBJ1-2; D is unresolved. This CDR3 is built from 13 residues. Trimming pared 5 bases from V and 8 bases from J, leaving 15 bases between. Germline CDR1 MNHEY, CDR2 SVGAGI.

This clone was recorded a few times. The chain couples TRBV4-2 to TRBJ2-2; D is uncertain. V was cut by 1 base and J by 3 bases, with 6 bases left in between. The CDR3 is 14 residues long. Germline values: CDR1 LGHNA, CDR2 YNFKEQ. The DNA of the CDR3 is TGTGCCAGCAGCCAAGGAGCCCACACCGGGGAGCTGTTTTTT. Translation: CASSQGAHTGELFF.

The chain has TRBV28 and TRBJ2-5; D perhaps matches TRBD2 (5 bases). This CDR3 is 15 amino acids long. V was trimmed by 2 bases and J by 2 bases, leaving 12 bases between them. Germline loops: CDR1 MDHEN, CDR2 SYDVKM. The CDR3 spells CASSLPLAVQETQYF. The CDR3 nucleotides read TGTGCCAGCAGTTTACCGCTAGCAGTTCAAGAGACCCAGTACTTC. The full variable domain, in which reference TRBV28 and TRBJ2-5 provide the parts outside the CDR3, is DVKVTQSSRYLVKRTGEKVFLECVQDMDHENMFWYRQDPGLGLRLIYFSYDVKMKEKGDIPEGYSVSREKKERFSLILESASTNQTSMYLCASSLPLAVQETQYFGPGTRLLVL.

The genes are TRBV5-1 and TRBJ2-1; 13 nucleotides agree with TRBD2. The CDR3 loop spans 17 amino acids. CDR1 and CDR2 (germline): SGHRS, YFSETQ. The trim removed 3 bases at V and 2 bases at J, leaving 5 bases unmatched. The CDR3 sequence is CASSSGLAGEPYNEQFF. CDR3 coding DNA: TGCGCCAGCAGCTCCGGACTAGCGGGAGAGCCCTACAATGAGCAGTTCTTC.

This clone turned up a few times. The CDR3 is CASSLDSLYGYTF. The CDR3 DNA reads TGTGCCAGCAGCTTGGACAGTCTCTATGGCTACACCTTC. This rearrangement joins TRBV5-4 to TRBJ1-2; unclear D gene. Trimming took off 0 bases at V and 4 bases at J, with 7 bases between the two ends. The CDR3 consists of 13 residues. Germline V lookup: CDR1 SGHNT, CDR2 YYREEE (reference sequence).

This chain uses TRBV7-9 with TRBJ1-1; TRBD1 is a possible D gene (5 bases). CDR3 length: 15 residues. Germline loops: CDR1 SEHNR, CDR2 FQNEAQ (reference sequence). V was shortened by 4 bases and J by 5 bases, with 17 bases between the two germline ends. CDR3 nucleotides: TGTGCCAGCAGCTACCCCTCGGGGGTGAGTACTGAAGCTTTCTTT. Translation: CASSYPSGVSTEAFF. The whole variable domain, filled in from reference TRBV7-9 and TRBJ1-1, reads DTGVSQNPRHKITKRGQNVTFRCDPISEHNRLYWYRQTLGQGPEFLTYFQNEAQLEKSRLLSDRFSAERPKGSFSTLEIQRTEQGDSAMYLCASSYPSGVSTEAFFGQGTRLTVV.

V is TRBV7-2 and J is TRBJ2-5, with TRBD1 as a possible D gene (6 bases). Trimming stripped 6 bases from V and 5 bases from J, with 19 bases between. CDR3 length: 15 residues. The germline V gene encodes CDR1 SGHTA and CDR2 FQGNSA. The CDR3 region is CASSPGASYRETQYF. In DNA, the CDR3 is TGTGCCAGCAGTCCAGGGGCCTCGTATCGGGAGACCCAGTACTTC.

V gene TRBV19 combines with J gene TRBJ1-1; D unresolved. In germline, CDR1 is LNHDA, CDR2 SQIVND (reference sequence). The CDR3 is 16 residues long. V was trimmed by 2 bases and J by 4 bases, leaving 17 bases between them. The CDR3 region has the DNA TGTGCCAGTAGTATAAATCGTGGTTCAGGATCCACTGAAGCTTTCTTT. Its translation is CASSINRGSGSTEAFF.

The rearrangement links TRBV10-3 to TRBJ1-5, with D hard to call. V gave up 3 bases and J gave up 1 base, with 7 bases separating them. CDR3 length: 14 residues. Germline V gives CDR1 ENHRY, CDR2 SYGVKD. The CDR3 DNA reads TGTGCCATCAGTGACTGGCAGAGCAATCAGCCCCAGCATTTT. Translated, it gives CAISDWQSNQPQHF.

CDR3 protein: CASSSTGTAEAFF. CDR3 nucleotides: TGCGCCAGCAGTTCAACAGGGACCGCTGAAGCTTTCTTT. The chain recombines TRBV10-1 with TRBJ1-1; perhaps TRBD1 as D (6 bases). The germline V gene encodes CDR1 WNHNN and CDR2 SYGVQD (reference sequence). This CDR3 has 13 residues. Deletions cut 5 bases from V and 6 bases from J, with 13 bases between.

The sample holds a few counts of this clone. This sequence joins TRBV7-2 and TRBJ1-5; weak D call: TRBD1 (6 bases). The CDR3 has 15 amino acids. The germline V gene has CDR1 SGHTA and CDR2 FQGNSA. Between the trimmed V and J ends, which lost 3 bases and 0 bases, there was a span of 9 bases. The CDR3 is CASSLGQLSNQPQHF. The CDR3 DNA is TGTGCCAGCAGCTTGGGACAACTTAGCAATCAGCCCCAGCATTTT.